The rows below give T cell receptor beta chains drawn from one sample of a study of blood T cells in healthy people across ages. TCRdb reprocessed the 5' RACE reads via MiXCR and lists one record per CDR3 protein. The table has nearly 800,000 distinct CDR3 sequences, approximately 60% seen once. Sequencing used blood. The origin of the receptors is a middle-aged man in good health. Both conserved end residues are part of each CDR3. D genes are given only for firm matches. Clone size is shown for a subset of rows, as once, few, many or a class of expanded clone.

DNA	CDR3	size	V	J	D
TGCAGTGCCGATTACTATGGCTACACCTTC	CSADYYGYTF	few	TRBV20-1	TRBJ1-2	-
TGCAGTGCCCTAGCCCCCCAGGCAGATACGCAGTATTTT	CSALAPQADTQYF	once	TRBV20-1	TRBJ2-3	-
TGTGCCAGCAGTCGGGAACTCACAGATACGCAGTATTTT	CASSRELTDTQYF	few	TRBV12-3/TRBV12-4	TRBJ2-3	-
TGCGCCAGCAGCCAAGAGAACAGGGGCGCCTACGAGCAGTACTTC	CASSQENRGAYEQYF	once	TRBV4-3	TRBJ2-7	TRBD1
TGCGCCAGCAGCCAAAGGCAGGGCCTGGGGGCCTACAATGAGCAGTTCTTC	CASSQRQGLGAYNEQFF	few	TRBV4-1	TRBJ2-1	-
TGTGCCAGCAGTTTTAGCGCCTACAATGAGCAGTTCTTC	CASSFSAYNEQFF	-	TRBV27	TRBJ2-1	-
TGCAGTGCTAGAGATCTGGGGAGCGGGAATTCCTACGAGCAGTACTTC	CSARDLGSGNSYEQYF	-	TRBV20-1	TRBJ2-7	TRBD2
TGTGCCATCAGTGACAGGGTGGGACAGCCCCAGCATTTT	CAISDRVGQPQHF	-	TRBV10-3	TRBJ1-5	-
TGTGCCAGCAGCTCTATCAACCCCCTTTTCGGCTACACCTTC	CASSSINPLFGYTF	-	TRBV28	TRBJ1-2	-
TGTGCCAGCATACCGGCCACCCACCCCAGACGCACAGATACGCAGTATTTT	CASIPATHPRRTDTQYF	-	TRBV2	TRBJ2-3	-
TGTGCCAGCAGCCAAGCGGGGGGCGCCGGGGAGCTGTTTTTT	CASSQAGGAGELFF	-	TRBV4-2	TRBJ2-2	-
TGTGCCAGCAGTGAACCGGGACAGAGGAATGAAAAACTGTTTTTT	CASSEPGQRNEKLFF	-	TRBV2	TRBJ1-4	TRBD1
TGTGCCAGCAGCTTAGGAGGGGGACGAACTAACTATGGCTACACCTTC	CASSLGGGRTNYGYTF	-	TRBV7-2	TRBJ1-2	-
TGTGCCAGCAGCCTTGACAGTTTGTACAATGAGCAGTACTTC	CASSLDSLYNEQYF	once	TRBV7-6	TRBJ2-7	-
TGCAGCCTTGAGGACCGAACAACTAATGAAAAACTGTTTTTT	CSLEDRTTNEKLFF	few	TRBV29-1	TRBJ1-4	-
TGTGCCAGCAGTGAAGGACCTGGGGATGAGCAGTTCTTC	CASSEGPGDEQFF	-	TRBV6-1	TRBJ2-1	-
TGTGCCAGCAGCCACACAGGGTGCGACGAGCAGTACTTC	CASSHTGCDEQYF	few	TRBV3-2	TRBJ2-7	-
TGTGCCAGCAGCACCCGGACAGGTTTTAGCAATCAGCCCCAGCATTTT	CASSTRTGFSNQPQHF	-	TRBV21-1	TRBJ1-5	-
TGTGCCAGCAGTTCCCTAGCGGGAGTTGCCTACAATGAGCAGTTCTTC	CASSSLAGVAYNEQFF	-	TRBV27	TRBJ2-1	TRBD2
TGTGCCAGCAGTGAAGGGGGCAGAGAGACCCAGTACTTC	CASSEGGRETQYF	-	TRBV2	TRBJ2-5	-
TGCGCCAGCAGCTTGGGAGACAGCCCAAGCTCCTACGAGCAGTACTTT	CASSLGDSPSSYEQYF	-	TRBV7-8	TRBJ2-7	-
TGCAGTGCTAGAGATTCCAGGGGGGAGACCCAGTACTTC	CSARDSRGETQYF	-	TRBV20-1	TRBJ2-5	TRBD1
TGTGCCAGCAGCCCCCTCGACAGGGTCACCTACGAGCAGTACTTC	CASSPLDRVTYEQYF	-	TRBV28	TRBJ2-7	TRBD1
TGTGCCAGCAGTGGCAGGCCAGGGGCTGGGGCCAACGTCCTGACTTTC	CASSGRPGAGANVLTF	-	TRBV27	TRBJ2-6	-
TGTGCCAGCAGCCAGGGGCCAGCTGGGGGCTACACCTTC	CASSQGPAGGYTF	-	TRBV3-1	TRBJ1-2	-
TGTGCCAGCAGCCCACCCGGGACTAGCGGGAGGATGAAGTTCTTC	CASSPPGTSGRMKFF	few	TRBV7-2	TRBJ2-1	TRBD2
TGTGCCAGCAGCTCAGAGGTTCGGCGCTTGTATGGCTACACCTTC	CASSSEVRRLYGYTF	-	TRBV7-2	TRBJ1-2	-